Following are 13 T cell receptor beta chains from one sample sequenced in a study of shared clonotypes between healthy human individuals. Sequencing was performed with immunoSEQ multiplex PCR; in TCRdb, only in-frame clones are kept and a portion is missing. Of about 460,000 clones in the sample, approximately 71% were seen once. Sequenced: PBMCs. Source of these receptors: a woman in her thirties or forties in good health. Some clones in this sample may be carry-over from other donors' samples.

CDR3 in DNA: TGTGCCACCAGCAGAGATTACGGAGGTGAAAAACTGTTTTTT. Translated: CATSRDYGGEKLFF. The chain carries TRBV15 and TRBJ1-4; D is ambiguous. CDR3 size: 14 residues. Germline assignment: CDR1 LNHNV and CDR2 YYDKDF (reference sequence). With 0 bases removed from V and 7 bases from J, the gap between germline ends came to 9 bases.

This chain uses TRBV11-2 with TRBJ2-1; D tentatively reads TRBD1 or TRBD2 (5 bases each). Trimming stripped 8 bases from V and 2 bases from J, with 16 bases between. The CDR3 has 15 residues. Germline CDR1 is SGHAT and CDR2 is FQNNGV. The CDR3 protein is CASSRDLPTYNEQFF. In nucleotides, the CDR3 is TGTGCCAGCTCCCGGGACCTACCTACCTACAATGAGCAGTTCTTC.

The chain has TRBV28 and TRBJ1-1; no clear D gene. CDR1 is MDHEN and CDR2 is SYDVKM in the germline V gene. The germline V and J ends were trimmed by 4 bases and 1 base, with 7 bases remaining between them. CDR3 length: 13 residues. The CDR3 bases are TGTGCCAGCAGTTGGCCACAGAACACTGAAGCTTTCTTT. It is translated as CASSWPQNTEAFF.

The gene calls are TRBV29-1 and TRBJ2-7; 7 bases are shared with TRBD1. Germline V gene sequence: CDR1 SQVTM, CDR2 ANQGSEA. This CDR3 comprises 13 residues. The J segment lost 3 bases and the V segment lost 6 bases, leaving 8 bases of the junction unmatched. The CDR3 coding sequence is TGCAGCGTCGGCAGGGGGACCGGCTACGAGCAGTACTTC. This encodes CSVGRGTGYEQYF.

The chain is built from TRBV7-7 and TRBJ2-6; unclear D gene. V lost 2 bases to trimming and J lost 4 bases, with 12 bases between them. Looked up from germline, CDR1 is SSHAT and CDR2 is FNYEAQ (reference sequence). The CDR3 totals 16 residues. The CDR3 loop reads CASSLSLGAGANVLTF. The DNA of the CDR3 is TGTGCCAGCAGCTTAAGTCTCGGAGCGGGGGCCAACGTCCTGACTTTC.

This clone appeared many times. This CDR3 is also generated by other DNA sequences in the sample. The chain has TRBV18 and TRBJ1-5, with TRBD1 matching over 7 bases. V lost 1 base and J lost 8; bases outside the gene matches: 8. Germline CDR1 reads KGHSH; CDR2 reads LQKENI. The CDR3 contains 15 residues. The CDR3 sequence is CASSPQGTASEPQHF. CDR3 in DNA: TGTGCCAGCTCACCACAGGGGACAGCCTCAGAGCCCCAGCATTTT.

The chain combines TRBV19 with TRBJ1-1, with D hard to call. Trimming removed 6 bases from V and 1 base from J, with 9 bases in between. The CDR3 spans 13 residues. Germline assignment: CDR1 LNHDA and CDR2 SQIVND (reference sequence). CDR3 DNA: TGTGCCAGTAGCCTGCCTGCGAACACTGAAGCTTTCTTT. Translating gives CASSLPANTEAFF.

This CDR3 reads CASSPGGGTEAFF. CDR3 DNA sequence: TGTGCCAGCTCCCCAGGAGGGGGCACTGAAGCTTTCTTT. The chain uses TRBV21-1 and TRBJ1-1. TRBV21-1 is a pseudogene. This CDR3 comprises 13 residues.

The V and J genes are TRBV6-5 and TRBJ2-1; the D gene is possibly TRBD1 (6 bases). Trimming shortened V by 4 bases and J by 8 bases, and 18 bases separated the two germline ends. Per the germline V gene, CDR1 is MNHEY and CDR2 is SVGAGI. This CDR3 spans 15 amino acids. Here the CDR3 DNA reads TGTGCCAGCAGTTCCCCCTCCAGGGGACGCGATGAGCAGTTCTTC. This sequence encodes CASSSPSRGRDEQFF.

The rearrangement uses TRBV6-1 and TRBJ2-2; 11 bases agree with TRBD1. V was clipped by 5 bases and J by 7 bases; unmatched bases: 6. This CDR3 is built from 15 residues. The V gene's germline CDR1 is MNHNS and CDR2 SASEGT. This chain's CDR3 is CASSKDRGQVGELFF. CDR3 DNA: TGTGCCAGCAGTAAGGACAGGGGGCAGGTCGGGGAGCTGTTTTTT.

The rearrangement links TRBV7-9 to TRBJ1-4; D call uncertain. V dropped 3 bases and J dropped 4 bases, with 9 bases sitting between them. Germline lookup yields CDR1 SEHNR and CDR2 FQNEAQ (reference sequence). This CDR3 has 14 amino acids. CDR3 DNA: TGTGCCAGCAGCTTTTCAGGAGTTAATGAAAAACTGTTTTTT. Residues: CASSFSGVNEKLFF.

This clone showed up just a few times. A much bigger clone sits one base away, suggesting this may be a read error. This chain uses TRBV5-5 with TRBJ2-5, with a tentative D call TRBD2 (6 bases). This CDR3 is built from 15 residues. CDR1 is SGHKS and CDR2 is YYEKEE in the germline V gene (reference sequence). DNA for the CDR3: TGTGCCAGCAGCGTGAAGGGAGGAGAGCAAGGGACCCAGTACTTC. This translates into CASSVKGGEQGTQYF.

This clone was detected only once. This sample also contains other DNA sequences that code for the same CDR3. The chain is built from TRBV27 and TRBJ1-3, with D possibly being TRBD1 (5 bases). Germline V lookup: CDR1 MNHEY, CDR2 SMNVEV (reference sequence). Trimming shortened V by 2 bases and J by 2 bases, and 7 bases separated the two germline ends. The CDR3 is 14 amino acids. The CDR3 region has the DNA TGTGCCAGCAGTTTAAGAGGGGCTGGAAACACCATATATTTT. Encoded protein: CASSLRGAGNTIYF.